This TCR beta chain is from a study of blood T cell repertoires in COVID-19. Across the whole study: Acute-phase and convalescent COVID-19 samples originated in the United States, Italy and Spain.

Germline V gene sequence: CDR1 ENHRY, CDR2 SYGVKD. With V trimmed by 7 bases and J by 4 bases, 11 bases remained unmatched. This CDR3 is 15 amino acids long. Original processing methods: Nucleated cell counts were estimated from reference gene primer amplification. Sequencing used immunoSEQ multiplex PCR; TCRdb keeps in-frame clones, though not all of them. V, J and clone size were drawn from that table, and D and trimming were deduced from the DNA. The sample consists of roughly 230,000 clones, about 90% of them appearing once. The sample comprised peripheral blood. This TCR came from a woman aged 55-69 years with COVID-19, enrolled during active disease. This sequence joins TRBV10-3 and TRBJ1-1; 8 nucleotides agree with TRBD1. In nucleotides, the CDR3 is TGTGCCATCAATCGACAGGGGCTAAGGAGCACTGAAGCTTTCTTT. It translates to CAINRQGLRSTEAFF.